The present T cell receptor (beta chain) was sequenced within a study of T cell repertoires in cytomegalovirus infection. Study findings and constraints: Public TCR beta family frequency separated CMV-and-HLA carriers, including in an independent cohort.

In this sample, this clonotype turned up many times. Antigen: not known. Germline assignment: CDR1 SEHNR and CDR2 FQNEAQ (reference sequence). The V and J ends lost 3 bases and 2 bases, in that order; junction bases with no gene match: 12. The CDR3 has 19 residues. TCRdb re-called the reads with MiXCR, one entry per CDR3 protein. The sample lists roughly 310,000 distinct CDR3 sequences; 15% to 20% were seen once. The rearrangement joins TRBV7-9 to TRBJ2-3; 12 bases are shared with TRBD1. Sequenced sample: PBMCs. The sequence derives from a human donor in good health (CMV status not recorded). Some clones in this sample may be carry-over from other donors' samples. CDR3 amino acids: CASSLGQGAIMLTTDTQYF. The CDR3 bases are TGTGCCAGCAGCTTGGGACAGGGGGCGATCATGCTGACCACAGATACGCAGTATTTT.